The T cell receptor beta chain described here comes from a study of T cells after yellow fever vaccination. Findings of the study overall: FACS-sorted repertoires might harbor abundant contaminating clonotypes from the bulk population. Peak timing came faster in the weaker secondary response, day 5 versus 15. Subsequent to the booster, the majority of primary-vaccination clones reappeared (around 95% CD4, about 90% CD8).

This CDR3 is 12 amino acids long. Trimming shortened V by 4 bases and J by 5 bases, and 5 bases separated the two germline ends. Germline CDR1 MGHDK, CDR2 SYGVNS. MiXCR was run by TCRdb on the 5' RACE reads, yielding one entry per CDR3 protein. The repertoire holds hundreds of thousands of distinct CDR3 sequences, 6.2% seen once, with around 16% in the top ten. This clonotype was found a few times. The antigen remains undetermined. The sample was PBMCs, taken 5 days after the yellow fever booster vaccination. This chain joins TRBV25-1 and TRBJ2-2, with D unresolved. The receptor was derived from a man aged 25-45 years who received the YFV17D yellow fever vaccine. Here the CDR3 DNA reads TGTGCCAGCAGTGGGTGGACCGGGGAGCTGTTTTTT. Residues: CASSGWTGELFF.